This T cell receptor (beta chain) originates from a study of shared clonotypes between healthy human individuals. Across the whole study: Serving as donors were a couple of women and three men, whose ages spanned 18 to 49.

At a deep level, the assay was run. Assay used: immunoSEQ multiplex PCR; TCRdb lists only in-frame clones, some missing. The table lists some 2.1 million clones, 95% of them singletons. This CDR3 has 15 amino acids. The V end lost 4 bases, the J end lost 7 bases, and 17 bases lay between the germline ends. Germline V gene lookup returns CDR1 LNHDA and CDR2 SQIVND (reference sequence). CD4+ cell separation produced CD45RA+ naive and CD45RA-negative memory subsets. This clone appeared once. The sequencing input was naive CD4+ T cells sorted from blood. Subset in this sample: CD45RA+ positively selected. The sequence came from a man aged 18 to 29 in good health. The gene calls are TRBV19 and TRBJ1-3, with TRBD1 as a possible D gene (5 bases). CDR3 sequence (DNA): TGTGCCAGTAGTAGGGGCAGCTCAACGGAGAACACCATATATTTT. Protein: CASSRGSSTENTIYF. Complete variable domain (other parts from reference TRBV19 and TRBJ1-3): DGGITQSPKYLFRKEGQNVTLSCEQNLNHDAMYWYRQDPGQGLRLIYYSQIVNDFQKGDIAEGYSVSREKKESFPLTVTSAQKNPTAFYLCASSRGSSTENTIYFGEGSWLTVV.